Below are 17 T cell receptor beta chains sequenced from a single sample in a study of response to subunit inactivated influenza vaccine. Each CDR3 protein is one row after TCRdb ran MiXCR on the RT-PCR reads. The sample lists approximately 530,000 distinct CDR3 sequences; 10% to 15% were seen once. Sequencing used PBMCs from blood, obtained roughly 48 days after vaccination. These receptors came from a man aged 50 or older who received an inactivated influenza vaccine.

The V gene is TRBV14, the J gene TRBJ2-7; D call uncertain. CDR3 length: 11 amino acids. V was pared by 1 base and J by 10 bases, with 8 bases between. Looked up from germline, CDR1 is SGHDN and CDR2 is FVKESK. The CDR3 is CASSQVSDQYF. As DNA, the CDR3 is TGTGCCAGCAGCCAAGTTAGTGATCAGTACTTC.

The gene calls are TRBV11-2 and TRBJ2-7, with 13 nucleotides matching TRBD2. CDR1 and CDR2 (germline): SGHAT, FQNNGV. Trimming at V came to 5 bases and at J to 0 bases, leaving 7 bases not matched to a gene. The CDR3 contains 17 residues. CDR3 in DNA: TGTGCCAGCAGCCGGCGGGGACTAGCGGGGAGCTCCTACGAGCAGTACTTC. It codes for CASSRRGLAGSSYEQYF. Complete variable domain (other parts from reference TRBV11-2 and TRBJ2-7): EAGVAQSPRYKIIEKRQSVAFWCNPISGHATLYWYQQILGQGPKLLIQFQNNGVVDDSQLPKDRFSAERLKGVDSTLKIQPAKLEDSAVYLCASSRRGLAGSSYEQYFGPGTRLTVT.

The chain carries TRBV6-1 and TRBJ2-1, with 12 nucleotides matching TRBD2. This CDR3 spans 15 amino acids. Germline V gene lookup returns CDR1 MNHNS and CDR2 SASEGT. Trimming cost V 5 bases and J 8 bases; bases outside gene matches: 7. In nucleotides, the CDR3 is TGTGCCAGCAGTAGGGCGACTAGCGGGGGATATGAGCAGTTCTTC. Translating gives CASSRATSGGYEQFF.

There are a few counts of this clonotype. This rearrangement joins TRBV7-6 to TRBJ2-5; D uncertain. The CDR3 is 13 amino acids. Trimming cost V 1 base and J 2 bases, with 5 bases left between them. Per germline, CDR1 SGHVS and CDR2 FNYEAQ. CDR3 coding DNA: TGTGCCAGCAGCTTAGAAGTACAAGAGACCCAGTACTTC. Its protein product is CASSLEVQETQYF.

This sequence joins TRBV3-1 and TRBJ2-6; D is unresolved. Looked up from germline, CDR1 is LGHDT and CDR2 is YNNKEL (reference sequence). This CDR3 has 15 amino acids. V dropped 7 bases and J dropped 0 bases, with 10 bases sitting between them. CDR3 nucleotide sequence: TGTGCCAGCACCCTTTGGAGCTCTGGGGCCAACGTCCTGACTTTC. Its protein product is CASTLWSSGANVLTF.

Details on this clonotype: An end of the junction does not agree with germline; a read error may underlie this. The chain has TRBV20-1 and TRBJ1-4; D is uncertain. This CDR3 comprises 13 residues. CDR1 and CDR2 (germline): DFQATT, SNEGSKA (reference sequence). CDR3 in amino acids: CSASQRANEKMFF. In DNA, the CDR3 is TGCAGTGCTAGTCAGAGGGCTAATGAAAAAATGTTTTTT.

The chain uses TRBV12-3 or TRBV12-4 and TRBJ1-2, with D maybe TRBD1 (5 bases). The CDR3 covers 13 residues. V was clipped by 2 bases and J by 5 bases, with 9 bases between them. The CDR3 DNA follows: TGTGCCAGCAGTTTACCGGGGGAGTATGGCTACACCTTC. Its protein is CASSLPGEYGYTF.

The rearrangement uses TRBV5-1 and TRBJ1-2; 9 nucleotides align to TRBD1. The trim removed 4 bases at V and 5 bases at J, leaving 6 bases unmatched. Germline-derived CDR1 and CDR2 are SGHRS and YFSETQ. This CDR3 is 14 amino acids long. In nucleotides, the CDR3 is TGCGCCAGCAGCCGGGACAGGGCTTTATATGGCTACACCTTC. Translation gives CASSRDRALYGYTF.

This clonotype was detected only a few times. The gene calls are TRBV11-1 and TRBJ2-3; possibly TRBD1 for D (9 bases). The V gene lost 0 bases and the J gene lost 3 bases, with 19 bases spanning the gap. This CDR3 region has 18 residues. Germline loops: CDR1 SGHAT, CDR2 FQDESV (reference sequence). The DNA of the CDR3 is TGTGCCAGCAGCTTAGCGTCGGGAGGGACAGGGCGTACAGATACGCAGTATTTT. It encodes CASSLASGGTGRTDTQYF.

This clonotype has only a few counts. The rearrangement uses TRBV12-3 or TRBV12-4 and TRBJ1-1; tentatively, D is TRBD1 (5 bases). Trimming took 6 bases from V and 5 from J, leaving 16 bases between them. The CDR3 contains 14 residues. The CDR3 bases are TGTGCCAGCAGCGTTTGGGGGGGGTCGACTGAAGCTTTCTTT. This gives the protein CASSVWGGSTEAFF.

V and J are TRBV2 and TRBJ2-6; D unresolved. The CDR3 has 14 residues. Per the germline V gene, CDR1 is SNHLY and CDR2 is FYNNEI. V was clipped by 7 bases and J by 2 bases, with 9 bases between them. The CDR3 loop reads CASTGLPGANVLTF. CDR3 bases: TGTGCCAGCACCGGGCTGCCTGGGGCCAACGTCCTGACTTTC.

This clonotype was picked up many times. The chain combines TRBV12-3 or TRBV12-4 with TRBJ1-1; possibly TRBD1 for D (6 bases). CDR3 length: 14 residues. V was clipped by 6 bases and J by 1 base, with 12 bases between them. The CDR3: CASSLDRSNTEAFF. CDR3 in DNA: TGTGCCAGCAGCCTAGACAGGTCGAACACTGAAGCTTTCTTT.

The gene calls are TRBV12-3 or TRBV12-4 and TRBJ1-6, with D maybe TRBD1 (5 bases). Trimming pared 7 bases from V and 9 bases from J, leaving 19 bases between. The CDR3 length is 15 residues. In DNA, the CDR3 is TGTGCCAGCACCCCCGGGGCCCCCGAGAGTTCACCCCTCCACTTT. Amino acid sequence: CASTPGAPESSPLHF.

The chain couples TRBV4-2 to TRBJ2-2; 7 bases are shared with TRBD2. CDR3 length equals 15 residues. Germline assignment: CDR1 LGHNA and CDR2 YNFKEQ. J lost 4 bases, V lost 4 bases, and 6 bases had no gene match. The CDR3 DNA reads as TGTGCCAGCAGCCCGAAGGGAGGGGCCACCGGGGAGCTGTTTTTT. It is translated as CASSPKGGATGELFF.

This clonotype was seen ten or more times. This chain uses TRBV6-5 with TRBJ2-1; weak D call: TRBD2 (5 bases). Germline values: CDR1 MNHEY, CDR2 SVGAGI. With 8 bases removed from V and 1 base from J, the gap between germline ends came to 6 bases. This CDR3 region has 12 residues. CDR3: CASGRSYNEQFF. CDR3 nucleotides: TGTGCCAGCGGGAGATCCTACAATGAGCAGTTCTTC.

V gene TRBV20-1 combines with J gene TRBJ2-7; 7 bases are a match to TRBD2. From germline, CDR1 is DFQATT and CDR2 SNEGSKA (reference sequence). CDR3 length: 13 amino acids. V lost 3 bases, J lost 6 bases, and 8 bases stayed unmatched. CDR3 nucleotides: TGCAGTGCTAGCACTAACGGGAGGTTCGAGCAGTACTTC. Protein sequence: CSASTNGRFEQYF.

The chain combines TRBV3-1 with TRBJ1-6, with unresolved D. V was clipped by 4 bases and J by 6 bases, with 13 bases between them. The CDR3 spans 15 residues. Germline CDR1 reads LGHDT; CDR2 reads YNNKEL (reference sequence). The CDR3 DNA sequence: TGTGCCAGCAGCCGACTTTCGATCGGTAATTCACCCCTCCACTTT. Translating gives CASSRLSIGNSPLHF.